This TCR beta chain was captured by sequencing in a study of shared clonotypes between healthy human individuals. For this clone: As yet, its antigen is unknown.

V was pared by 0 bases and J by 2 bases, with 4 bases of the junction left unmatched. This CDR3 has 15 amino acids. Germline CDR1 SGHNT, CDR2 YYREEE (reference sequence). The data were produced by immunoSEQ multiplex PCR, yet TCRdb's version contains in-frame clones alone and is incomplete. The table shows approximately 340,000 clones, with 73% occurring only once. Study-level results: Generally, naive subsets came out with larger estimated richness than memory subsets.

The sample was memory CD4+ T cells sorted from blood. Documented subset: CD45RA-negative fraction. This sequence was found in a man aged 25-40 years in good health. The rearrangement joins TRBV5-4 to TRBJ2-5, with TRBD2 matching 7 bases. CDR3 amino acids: CASSLGGAGQETQYF. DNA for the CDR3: TGTGCCAGCAGCTTGGGTGGAGCGGGACAAGAGACCCAGTACTTC.